The text below deals with one T cell receptor beta chain. This entry belongs to a study of blood T cell repertoires in COVID-19. Overall study: Samples of COVID-19 (acute and convalescent) were obtained from the United States, Italy and Spain. PBMCs, B-cell-depleted T cells, or T cells provided the cDNA or gDNA that made up the material.

In the study's own analysis: For nucleated cells, counts were estimated from reference gene primer amplification. Sequenced by immunoSEQ multiplex PCR; TCRdb stores in-frame clones only, minus some. V, J and clone size are those of that table, while D and trimming were read from the DNA. This table holds about 210,000 clones, around 83% found once. V was trimmed by 0 bases and J by 9 bases, leaving 18 bases between them. The germline gives CDR1 SGHDN, CDR2 FVKESK. The CDR3 has 15 residues. This sequence was found in a man aged 50-59 years with active or convalescent COVID-19. V usage is TRBV14 and J usage is TRBJ2-7, with no clear D. Sequences were obtained from peripheral blood. CDR3 protein: CASSQDGSPRVGQYF. The CDR3 DNA reads as TGTGCCAGCAGCCAAGACGGCAGCCCCCGGGTTGGGCAGTACTTC.